Presented here are 12 T cell receptor beta chains from one specimen sequenced in a study of OX40 agonist ivuxolimab in advanced cancers. Sequencing used immunoSEQ multiplex PCR; TCRdb keeps in-frame clones, though not all of them. This sample has some 86,000 clones, with around 88% found just once. Sequenced here: CD4+ or CD8+ T cells sorted from blood, sampled in a trial of the OX40 agonist ivuxolimab. The receptors stem from an adult with an advanced solid tumor such as melanoma, head and neck, liver or kidney cancer.

The chain joins TRBV23-1 to TRBJ1-5, with D perhaps matching TRBD1 (5 bases). TRBV23-1 counts as an open reading frame of uncertain function. V lost 2 bases to trimming and J lost 7 bases, with 18 bases between them. CDR3 size: 16 residues. CDR3 sequence reads: CASSQEGGDVGQPQHF. As DNA, the CDR3 is TGCGCCAGCAGTCAAGAAGGTGGGGACGTGGGACAGCCCCAGCATTTT.

The J gene is TRBJ1-5, the V gene TRBV5-6, with D possibly TRBD1 on 5 matching bases. This CDR3 has 15 amino acids. Germline V gene lookup returns CDR1 SGHDT and CDR2 YYEEEE. The V end was cut by 3 bases, the J end by 4 bases, with 14 bases between. The CDR3 is CASSWGGAENQPQHF. The CDR3 DNA reads TGTGCCAGCAGCTGGGGCGGGGCGGAGAATCAGCCCCAGCATTTT.

V and J are TRBV6-1 and TRBJ2-3; the D is unclear. Trimming pared 7 bases from V and 0 bases from J, leaving 14 bases between. Germline V gene data show CDR1 as MNHNS and CDR2 as SASEGT. The CDR3 contains 15 residues. The chain's CDR3 is CASTRTGWSTDTQYF. The CDR3 nucleotides read TGTGCCAGCACCAGGACCGGGTGGAGCACAGATACGCAGTATTTT.

J is TRBJ1-4 and V is TRBV28; D is possibly TRBD1 (5 bases). The CDR3 spans 14 residues. Germline CDR1 reads MDHEN; CDR2 reads SYDVKM. Trimming removed 8 bases from V and 8 bases from J, with 18 bases in between. The CDR3 region is CASLQGGSGEKLFF. The CDR3, as DNA: TGTGCCAGCCTCCAGGGAGGTTCGGGAGAAAAACTGTTTTTT.

This clone was seen a few times. This chain links TRBV18 with TRBJ2-7; 7 nucleotides match TRBD1. The J segment lost 7 bases and the V segment lost 6 bases, leaving 12 bases of the junction unmatched. This CDR3 spans 14 amino acids. Germline CDR1 and CDR2: KGHSH and LQKENI. The CDR3 DNA follows: TGTGCCAGCTCGGGGACAGCGGCAGGTAATGAGCAGTACTTC. It translates to CASSGTAAGNEQYF.

This chain uses TRBV5-1 with TRBJ2-3, with D perhaps TRBD2 (5 bases). V shed 4 bases and J shed 6 bases, with 9 bases lying between them. This CDR3 comprises 12 residues. The germline gives CDR1 SGHRS, CDR2 YFSETQ. The CDR3: CASSPGSDTQYF. The CDR3 DNA sequence: TGCGCCAGCAGCCCGGGGAGTGATACGCAGTATTTT. Variable domain in full (rest from reference TRBV5-1 and TRBJ2-3): KAGVTQTPRYLIKTRGQQVTLSCSPISGHRSVSWYQQTPGQGLQFLFEYFSETQRNKGNFPGRFSGRQFSNSRSEMNVSTLELGDSALYLCASSPGSDTQYFGPGTRLTVL.

J is TRBJ2-1 and V is TRBV30; D remains ambiguous. Germline V CDR1 and CDR2: GTSNPN, SVGIG (reference sequence). Trimming pared 2 bases from V and 3 bases from J, leaving 5 bases between. This CDR3 is built from 12 residues. CDR3 coding DNA: TGTGCCTGGAGTCTTCTCTACAATGAGCAGTTCTTC. Its protein is CAWSLLYNEQFF.

The chain carries TRBV5-1 and TRBJ2-3, with TRBD2 identical over 11 bases. The CDR3 consists of 17 residues. V was clipped by 4 bases and J by 4 bases; unmatched bases: 11. Germline V gene lookup returns CDR1 SGHRS and CDR2 YFSETQ. The CDR3 loop reads CASSQPTSGSSADTQYF. In DNA, the CDR3 is TGCGCCAGCAGCCAGCCCACTAGCGGGAGTTCCGCAGATACGCAGTATTTT.

The chain has TRBV6-5 and TRBJ2-1, with D hard to call. The CDR3 is 14 amino acids. Looked up from germline, CDR1 is MNHEY and CDR2 is SVGAGI. With 7 bases removed from V and 0 bases from J, the gap between germline ends came to 10 bases. The CDR3 reads CASKRRSSYNEQFF. The CDR3 DNA reads as TGTGCCAGCAAGAGGCGTAGCTCCTACAATGAGCAGTTCTTC.

The chain carries TRBV5-5 and TRBJ1-2; no definite D call. The V and J ends lost 2 bases and 3 bases respectively, with 8 bases between them. The CDR3 is 13 amino acids. Germline-derived CDR1 and CDR2 are SGHKS and YYEKEE (reference sequence). In DNA, the CDR3 is TGTGCCAGCAGCTTCGGGTCCTACTATGGCTACACCTTC. Protein sequence: CASSFGSYYGYTF.

This chain uses TRBV6-5 with TRBJ2-7; D call uncertain. Germline V gene lookup returns CDR1 MNHEY and CDR2 SVGAGI. V was clipped by 2 bases and J by 2 bases, with 1 base between them. The length of the CDR3 is 11 residues. The CDR3 here is CASSYAYEQYF. The CDR3 DNA reads TGTGCCAGCAGTTACGCCTACGAGCAGTACTTC.

In its sample, this clone was seen a few times. V gene TRBV19 combines with J gene TRBJ2-7, with 10 bases that match TRBD2. With 5 bases clipped from V and 1 base from J, the junction kept 8 bases outside the gene matches. Germline V gene data show CDR1 as LNHDA and CDR2 as SQIVND (reference sequence). This CDR3 spans 16 amino acids. CDR3 coding DNA: TGTGCCAGTAGTCGGGTAGCGGGAGGACTTTCCTACGAGCAGTACTTC. Protein: CASSRVAGGLSYEQYF.